This TCR beta chain derives from a study of regulatory T cells in long-lasting Graves disease. Time point indicated: persistent/refractory GD, antithyroid drugs over 5 years with positive TRAb. PBMC-extracted RNA yielded the TCR library. Building the TCR beta libraries relied on iRepertoire HTBI primers, and CDR3 regions underwent Arm-PCR. TCRdb analysed the multiplex PCR reads with MiXCR anew, one entry per CDR3 protein. The sample lists 700,000 or so distinct CDR3 sequences, approximately 29% occurring once. The CDR3 runs to 14 residues. V was shortened by 5 bases and J by 4 bases, with 14 bases between the two germline ends. Germline V gene lookup returns CDR1 SGHTA and CDR2 FQGTGA. In its sample, this clonotype was seen a few times.

V and J are TRBV7-3 and TRBJ2-5, with D hard to call. This TCR was sampled from a female donor with Graves disease. The sample here was peripheral blood mononuclear cells (PBMCs), taken when the disease was refractory, from a patient treated with antithyroid drugs. The CDR3 reads CASSTMSRSETQYF. The CDR3 DNA sequence: TGTGCCAGCAGCACTATGTCGCGGTCAGAGACCCAGTACTTC.